This entry lists 24 T cell receptor beta chains sequenced from one sample in a study of CD8+CD57+ T cells in acquired aplastic anemia. TCR beta VDJ and CDR3 were profiled, and genomic DNA was the template. MiXCR, run by TCRdb on the reads, gives a single entry per CDR3 protein. The sample lists about 68,000 distinct CDR3 sequences; around half were seen once. The sample comprised sorted CD4+, CD8+, or CD8+CD57+ T cells (not recorded which) from PBMCs. All receptors come from a human donor in good health, serving as a control.

The rearrangement joins TRBV19 to TRBJ1-2, with D perhaps TRBD1 (6 bases). The CDR3 is made up of 13 amino acids. Germline CDR1 is LNHDA and CDR2 is SQIVND (reference sequence). V lost 6 bases to trimming and J lost 5 bases, with 13 bases between them. CDR3: CASSPDSTYGYTF. The CDR3 region has the DNA TGTGCCAGTAGCCCGGACAGCACTTATGGCTACACCTTC. Drawing the rest from reference TRBV19 and TRBJ1-2, the complete variable domain is DGGITQSPKYLFRKEGQNVTLSCEQNLNHDAMYWYRQDPGQGLRLIYYSQIVNDFQKGDIAEGYSVSREKKESFPLTVTSAQKNPTAFYLCASSPDSTYGYTFGSGTRLTVV.

The table lists this clonotype with many counts. The gene calls are TRBV6-1 and TRBJ2-2; unclear D gene. V lost 1 base and J lost 3, with 3 bases in between. Germline-derived CDR1 and CDR2 are MNHNS and SASEGT. CDR3 length: 13 residues. The CDR3 reads CASSEGDTGELFF. The DNA of the CDR3 is TGTGCCAGCAGTGAAGGTGACACCGGGGAGCTGTTTTTT.

The sample holds many counts of this clonotype. The chain joins TRBV20-1 to TRBJ1-1; D ambiguous. The CDR3 sequence is 16 residues long. The germline V gene has CDR1 DFQATT and CDR2 SNEGSKA (reference sequence). Trimming pared 3 bases from V and 3 bases from J, leaving 20 bases between. The CDR3 reads CSARDGGSPSDTEAFF. The DNA for the CDR3 is TGCAGTGCTAGGGATGGAGGGTCACCAAGTGACACTGAAGCTTTCTTT.

V and J are TRBV20-1 and TRBJ2-7; no clear D. CDR1 DFQATT and CDR2 SNEGSKA come from the germline V gene (reference sequence). Deletions cut 2 bases from V and 5 bases from J, with 16 bases between. This CDR3 contains 14 residues. The CDR3 loop is CSARTLEDLNEQYF. The CDR3 DNA reads as TGCAGTGCTAGAACTCTCGAAGACCTGAACGAGCAGTACTTC.

This clonotype was seen more than once but under ten times. J is TRBJ1-6 and V is TRBV27; D might be TRBD1 (6 bases). The V gene lost 5 bases and the J gene lost 10 bases, with 15 bases spanning the gap. CDR1 is MNHEY, CDR2 SMNVEV, per germline (reference sequence). This CDR3 comprises 14 residues. The CDR3 DNA is TGTGCCAGCAGTCTGGCCCGGCAGGGGTCACCCCTCCACTTT. This gives the protein CASSLARQGSPLHF.

The chain has TRBV12-3 or TRBV12-4 and TRBJ1-1; D is unresolved. The V end was cut by 4 bases, the J end by 6 bases, with 9 bases between. CDR3 length: 12 residues. This CDR3 is CASSWVGSEAFF. In DNA, the CDR3 is TGTGCCAGCAGTTGGGTAGGGTCTGAAGCTTTCTTT.

The chain carries TRBV20-1 and TRBJ2-7; TRBD1 or TRBD2 may be the D gene (5 bases each). The V end was cut by 6 bases, the J end by 1 base, with 13 bases between. Germline loops: CDR1 DFQATT, CDR2 SNEGSKA (reference sequence). The CDR3 runs to 13 residues. The DNA for the CDR3 is TGCAGTGCCCAAGTGGGGGTGTCCTACGAGCAGTACTTC. Protein sequence: CSAQVGVSYEQYF.

In its sample, this clonotype is medium-sized. This chain joins TRBV10-2 and TRBJ1-5, with 8 bases matching TRBD1. Germline CDR1 is WSHSY and CDR2 is SAAADI. Unmatched junction bases numbered 16, after V lost 5 bases and J lost 7 bases. The CDR3 has 17 amino acids. CDR3 loop: CASSLTRVGQGGQPQHF. The CDR3 region has the DNA TGCGCCAGCAGTCTCACGCGGGTAGGACAGGGAGGGCAGCCCCAGCATTTT.

Comment on this clonotype: The conserved closing phenylalanine or tryptophan is absent in this CDR3, likely reflecting a read error. The chain combines TRBV15 with TRBJ2-1; D possibly matches TRBD1 or TRBD2 (5 bases each). This CDR3 comprises 15 residues. The ends were cut back, 5 bases at V and 5 bases at J, with 16 bases in the middle. CDR1 LNHNV and CDR2 YYDKDF come from the germline V gene (reference sequence). CDR3 protein: CATSGAEGSNNEQFL. Here the CDR3 DNA reads TGTGCCACCAGCGGAGCAGAGGGGTCGAACAATGAGCAGTTCCTC.

The chain couples TRBV12-3 or TRBV12-4 to TRBJ2-7; D is unresolved. The V gene lost 5 bases and the J gene lost 6 bases, with 14 bases spanning the gap. The CDR3 extends over 13 amino acids. CDR3 sequence: CASSINTLSEQYF. In DNA, the CDR3 is TGTGCCAGCAGTATAAACACCCTCTCCGAGCAGTACTTC.

The chain employs TRBV29-1 and TRBJ1-2, with a possible D match to TRBD1 (5 bases). CDR1 and CDR2 (germline): SQVTM, ANQGSEA. The CDR3 consists of 12 residues. Trimming removed 6 bases from V and 7 bases from J, with 15 bases in between. CDR3 amino acids: CSVLGGAPGYTF. The CDR3 DNA reads as TGCAGCGTCCTCGGAGGGGCCCCTGGCTACACCTTC.

As to this clonotype: One base away lies a much larger clone, so this may be a sequencing read error. The chain employs TRBV27 and TRBJ2-7; 12 nucleotides agree with TRBD1. CDR1 and CDR2 (germline): MNHEY, SMNVEV (reference sequence). Losses at the gene ends were 5 bases for V and 3 bases for J; bases not matched to a gene: 5. The CDR3 loop spans 15 amino acids. CDR3 sequence (DNA): TGTGCCAGCAGTCCCCGGGACAGGGGGCGCTACGAGCAGTACTTC. Encoded protein: CASSPRDRGRYEQYF.

This clonotype was observed at least ten times. This chain links TRBV7-8 with TRBJ2-3; 10 nucleotides agree with TRBD1. Germline CDR1 SGHVS, CDR2 FQNEAQ. The CDR3 consists of 16 residues. Unmatched junction bases numbered 5, after V lost 1 base and J lost 4 bases. DNA for the CDR3: TGTGCCAGCAGCTTAGGGACAGGGGGAAGGGCAGATACGCAGTATTTT. Protein: CASSLGTGGRADTQYF.

There are many counts of this clonotype. This chain links TRBV2 with TRBJ1-6, with 9 bases identical to TRBD1. Losses at the gene ends were 5 bases for V and 5 bases for J; bases not matched to a gene: 13. CDR3 length equals 18 residues. Germline V gives CDR1 SNHLY, CDR2 FYNNEI. The CDR3 here is CASSISRDRAKDNSPLHF. The CDR3 nucleotides read TGTGCCAGCAGTATTTCCCGGGACAGGGCTAAGGATAATTCACCCCTCCACTTT.

This clonotype was seen repeatedly, ten times or more. The chain combines TRBV12-3 or TRBV12-4 with TRBJ2-1; either TRBD1 or TRBD2 may fit D (5 bases each). This CDR3 contains 13 residues. Trimming removed 5 bases from V and 12 bases from J, with 17 bases in between. The CDR3 DNA reads TGTGCCAGCAGTCAGGGAGCTAGCCTTGCGCAGTTCTTC. It translates to CASSQGASLAQFF.

This clonotype was found many times. CDR3 in amino acids: CASRIAIHNSPLHF. The DNA for the CDR3 is TGTGCCAGCCGAATTGCCATTCATAATTCACCCCTCCACTTT. The chain couples TRBV12-3 or TRBV12-4 to TRBJ1-6; D remains unclear. The CDR3 length is 14 residues. Trimming took off 8 bases at V and 5 bases at J, with 13 bases between the two ends.

J is TRBJ1-2 and V is TRBV29-1; D ambiguous. With 5 bases removed from V and 0 bases from J, the gap between germline ends came to 10 bases. From germline, CDR1 is SQVTM and CDR2 ANQGSEA. The CDR3 has 13 amino acids. In DNA form, the CDR3 reads TGCAGCGTTTTGGACCGATCTAACTATGGCTACACCTTC. Translation gives CSVLDRSNYGYTF.

The gene calls are TRBV10-3 and TRBJ1-1; D gene unclear. The germline V gene encodes CDR1 ENHRY and CDR2 SYGVKD. The germline V and J ends were trimmed by 6 bases and 4 bases, with 12 bases remaining between them. The CDR3 consists of 13 residues. The CDR3 reads CAIRQDLLTEAFF. CDR3 coding DNA: TGTGCCATCAGGCAGGACCTTCTCACTGAAGCTTTCTTT.

This clonotype was detected ten times or more. The genes are TRBV6-2 or TRBV6-3 and TRBJ2-3; 11 positions match TRBD2. V shed 3 bases, J shed 0 bases, and the junction held 8 bases outside the gene matches. The CDR3 covers 18 residues. The germline V gene has CDR1 MNHEY and CDR2 SVGEGT. In DNA form, the CDR3 reads TGTGCCAGCAGTTATCTAGGGACTAGCGGAGCTAGCACAGATACGCAGTATTTT. Its protein product is CASSYLGTSGASTDTQYF.

The V and J genes are TRBV19 and TRBJ2-7, with 8 bases fitting TRBD1. The CDR3 sequence is 14 residues long. Germline CDR1 and CDR2: LNHDA and SQIVND (reference sequence). V shed 9 bases and J 2 bases; nucleotides not matched to a gene: 9. The CDR3 reads CASTFARGPYEQYF. CDR3 sequence (DNA): TGTGCCAGCACCTTCGCCAGGGGGCCCTACGAGCAGTACTTC.

The chain is built from TRBV2 and TRBJ1-2, with D uncertain. CDR1 is SNHLY and CDR2 is FYNNEI in the germline V gene. V dropped 10 bases and J dropped 6 bases, with 15 bases sitting between them. The CDR3 length is 12 residues. The CDR3 loop reads CATRTRANGYTF. The CDR3 DNA follows: TGTGCCACCAGGACGAGAGCAAATGGCTACACCTTC.

The chain links TRBV29-1 to TRBJ2-7, with unresolved D. This CDR3 has 13 residues. Germline CDR1 and CDR2: SQVTM and ANQGSEA. Trimming removed 4 bases at V and 0 bases at J, with 10 bases between. The CDR3 reads CSVGWASSYEQYF. CDR3 in DNA: TGCAGCGTTGGTTGGGCCAGCTCCTACGAGCAGTACTTC.

This clonotype was counted many times. This chain connects TRBV7-9 to TRBJ2-3, with D perhaps matching TRBD1 or TRBD2 (6 bases each). The germline CDR1 and CDR2 sequences are SEHNR and FQNEAQ (reference sequence). V was shortened by 3 bases and J by 0 bases, with 16 bases between the two germline ends. This CDR3 comprises 17 residues. DNA for the CDR3: TGTGCCAGCAGCTTGGAAGGGGGGCTGGGGAGCACAGATACGCAGTATTTT. This sequence encodes CASSLEGGLGSTDTQYF.

This clonotype was recorded at least ten times. The genes are TRBV2 and TRBJ2-7; D ambiguous. The V end lost 3 bases, the J end lost 0 bases, and 3 bases lay between the germline ends. The CDR3 is 12 residues long. The germline CDR1 and CDR2 sequences are SNHLY and FYNNEI. CDR3 sequence: CASSDDSYEQYF. The CDR3 DNA reads TGTGCCAGCAGTGATGACTCCTACGAGCAGTACTTC.